This TCR beta chain was retrieved from a study of CXCR3-negative and CXCR3-positive naive CD8 T cells. Study context: Per library, roughly 1.6 +/- 0.3 million reads; 120 million to 150 million TRB reads overall.

The TRB libraries of cDNA were built by UMI-labeled 5' RACE. Reprocessing the 5' RACE reads, TCRdb reports a single entry for every CDR3 protein and omits DNA. The sample yields over 5,500 distinct CDR3 sequences, of which the top ten take up approximately 1.5%. Note on this clonotype: What it binds is unknown.

Study findings and constraints: CXCR3-positive naive cells had TRB CDR3s that were more hydrophobic than CXCR3-negative naive cells had. For memory CD8+ cells diversity was much lower, but both naive subsets had comparably high diversity.

The clonotype originates from a human donor in good health. Some clones in this sample may be carry-over from other donors' samples. The specimen was naive CXCR3+ CD8+ T cells from blood. Described subset: CD45RO-CCR7+CD27+CD95- naive CD8+ T cells expressing CXCR3 (TNR3+).

The chain's CDR3 is CASSAFDGKAFF. The chain employs TRBV9 and TRBJ1-1; as DNA is missing, the TRBD1 call by TCRdb cannot be tested. CDR1 and CDR2 (germline): SGDLS, YYNGEE. The CDR3 spans 12 residues.